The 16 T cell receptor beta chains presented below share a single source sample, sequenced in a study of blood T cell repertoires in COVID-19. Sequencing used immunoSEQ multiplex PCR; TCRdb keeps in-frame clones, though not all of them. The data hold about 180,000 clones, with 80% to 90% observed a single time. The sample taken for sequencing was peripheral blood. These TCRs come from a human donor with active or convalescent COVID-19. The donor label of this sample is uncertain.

The DNA of the CDR3 is TGCAGCGTTGATGAGGGGAACACTGAAGCTTTCTTT. It translates to CSVDEGNTEAFF. The chain is built from TRBV29-1 and TRBJ1-1, with D uncertain. This CDR3 is 12 amino acids long. The germline V gene has CDR1 SQVTM and CDR2 ANQGSEA. Trimming left V 3 bases short and J 1 base short, with 6 bases between.

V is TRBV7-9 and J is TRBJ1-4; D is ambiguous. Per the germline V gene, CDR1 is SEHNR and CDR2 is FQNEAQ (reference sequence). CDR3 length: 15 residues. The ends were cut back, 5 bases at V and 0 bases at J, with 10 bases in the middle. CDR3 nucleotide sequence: TGTGCCAGCAGCCCGAGGTTGACAACTAATGAAAAACTGTTTTTT. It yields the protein CASSPRLTTNEKLFF.

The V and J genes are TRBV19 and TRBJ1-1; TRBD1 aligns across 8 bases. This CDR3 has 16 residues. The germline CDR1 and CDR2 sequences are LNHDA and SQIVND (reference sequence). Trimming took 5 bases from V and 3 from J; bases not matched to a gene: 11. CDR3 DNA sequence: TGTGCCAGTAGTGCCTCCGGGACAGGATTTGACACTGAAGCTTTCTTT. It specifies CASSASGTGFDTEAFF.

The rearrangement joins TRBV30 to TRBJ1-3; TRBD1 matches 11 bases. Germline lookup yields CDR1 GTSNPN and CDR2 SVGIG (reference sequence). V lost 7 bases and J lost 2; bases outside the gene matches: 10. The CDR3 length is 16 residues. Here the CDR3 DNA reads TGTGCCTTCCACGCCCCGGGACAGGGGGCTGGAAACACCATATATTTT. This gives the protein CAFHAPGQGAGNTIYF.

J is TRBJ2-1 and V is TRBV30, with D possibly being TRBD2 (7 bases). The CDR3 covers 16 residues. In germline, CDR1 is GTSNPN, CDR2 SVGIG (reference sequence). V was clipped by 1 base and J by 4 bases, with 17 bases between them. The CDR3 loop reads CAWSALGGGAYNEQFF. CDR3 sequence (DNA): TGTGCCTGGAGTGCCCTCGGCGGGGGCGCTTACAATGAGCAGTTCTTC.

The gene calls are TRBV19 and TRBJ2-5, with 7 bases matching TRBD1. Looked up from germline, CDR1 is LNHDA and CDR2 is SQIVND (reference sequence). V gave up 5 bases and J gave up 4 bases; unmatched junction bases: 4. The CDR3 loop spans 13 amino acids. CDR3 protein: CASSPGQRETQYF. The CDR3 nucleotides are TGTGCCAGTAGTCCGGGACAGAGAGAGACCCAGTACTTC.

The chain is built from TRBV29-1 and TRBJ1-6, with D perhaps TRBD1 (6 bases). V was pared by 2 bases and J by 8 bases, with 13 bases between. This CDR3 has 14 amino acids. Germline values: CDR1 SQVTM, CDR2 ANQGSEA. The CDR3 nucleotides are TGCAGCGTTGAATTGGCAGGGGTGGATTCACCCCTCCACTTT. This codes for CSVELAGVDSPLHF.

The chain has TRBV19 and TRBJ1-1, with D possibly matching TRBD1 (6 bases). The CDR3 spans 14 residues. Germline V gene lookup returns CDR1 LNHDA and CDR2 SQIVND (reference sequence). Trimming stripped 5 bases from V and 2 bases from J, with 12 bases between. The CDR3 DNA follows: TGTGCCAGTAGTTCACAGGGCCCAAACACTGAAGCTTTCTTT. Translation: CASSSQGPNTEAFF.

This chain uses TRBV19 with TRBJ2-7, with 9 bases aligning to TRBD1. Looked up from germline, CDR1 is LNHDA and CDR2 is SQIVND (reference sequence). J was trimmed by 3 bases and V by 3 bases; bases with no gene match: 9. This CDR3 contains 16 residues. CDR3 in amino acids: CASSIYGTGLNYEQYF. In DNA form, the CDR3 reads TGTGCCAGTAGTATTTATGGGACAGGGCTAAACTACGAGCAGTACTTC.

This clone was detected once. CDR3 loop: CASSFAPQETQYF. CDR3 bases: TGTGCCAGCAGCTTCGCGCCCCAAGAGACCCAGTACTTC. The chain combines TRBV7-7 with TRBJ2-5; D is uncertain. Germline V gene lookup returns CDR1 SSHAT and CDR2 FNYEAQ (reference sequence). The V and J ends lost 3 bases and 1 base respectively, with 6 bases between them. This CDR3 is 13 amino acids long.

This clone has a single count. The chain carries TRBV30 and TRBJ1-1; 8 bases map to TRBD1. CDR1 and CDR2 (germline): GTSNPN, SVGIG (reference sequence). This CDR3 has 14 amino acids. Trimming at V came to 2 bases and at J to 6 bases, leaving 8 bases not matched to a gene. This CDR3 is CAWSTSDRGAEAFF. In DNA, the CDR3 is TGTGCCTGGAGTACCTCAGACAGGGGCGCTGAAGCTTTCTTT.

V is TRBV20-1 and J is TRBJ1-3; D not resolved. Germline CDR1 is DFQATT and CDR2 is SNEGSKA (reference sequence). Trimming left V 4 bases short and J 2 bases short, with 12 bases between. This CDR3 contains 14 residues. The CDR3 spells CSATDRSTGNTIYF. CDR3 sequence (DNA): TGCAGTGCTACTGACCGGAGCACTGGAAACACCATATATTTT.

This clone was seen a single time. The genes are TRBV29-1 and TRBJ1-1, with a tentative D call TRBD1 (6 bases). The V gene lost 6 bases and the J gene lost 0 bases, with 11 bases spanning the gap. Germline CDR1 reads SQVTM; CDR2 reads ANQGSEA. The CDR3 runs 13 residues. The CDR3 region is CSVRGRMNTEAFF. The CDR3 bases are TGCAGCGTCAGGGGACGGATGAACACTGAAGCTTTCTTT.

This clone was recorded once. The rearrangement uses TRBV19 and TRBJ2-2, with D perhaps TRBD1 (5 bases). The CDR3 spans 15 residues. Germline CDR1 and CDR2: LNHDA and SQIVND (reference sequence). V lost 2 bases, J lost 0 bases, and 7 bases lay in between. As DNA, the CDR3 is TGTGCCAGTAGTATATGGGGCACGAACACCGGGGAGCTGTTTTTT. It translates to CASSIWGTNTGELFF.

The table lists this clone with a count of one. The CDR3 loop reads CASSQVGTSGGVSYEQYF. The CDR3 nucleotides read TGCGCCAGCAGCCAAGTAGGGACTAGCGGGGGGGTCTCCTACGAGCAGTACTTC. This rearrangement joins TRBV4-1 to TRBJ2-7, with TRBD2 matching 16 bases. V shed 1 base and J 0 bases; nucleotides not matched to a gene: 3. The germline V gene has CDR1 MGHRA and CDR2 YSYEKL. This CDR3 comprises 18 residues.

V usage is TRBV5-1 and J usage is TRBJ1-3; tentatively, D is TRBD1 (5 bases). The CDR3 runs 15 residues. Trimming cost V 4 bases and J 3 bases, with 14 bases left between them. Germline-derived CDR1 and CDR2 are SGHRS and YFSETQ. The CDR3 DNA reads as TGCGCCAGCAGCGCAGGGACTTTCTTTGGAAACACCATATATTTT. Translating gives CASSAGTFFGNTIYF. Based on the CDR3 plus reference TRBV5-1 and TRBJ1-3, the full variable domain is KAGVTQTPRYLIKTRGQQVTLSCSPISGHRSVSWYQQTPGQGLQFLFEYFSETQRNKGNFPGRFSGRQFSNSRSEMNVSTLELGDSALYLCASSAGTFFGNTIYFGEGSWLTVV.